Here is one T cell receptor (beta chain) with its context. Its matching antigen is unknown. The data originate from a study of T-cell memory formation after mild COVID-19. V lost 7 bases to trimming and J lost 5 bases, with 11 bases between them. The V gene's germline CDR1 is MNHEY and CDR2 SVGEGT. CDR3 length equals 12 residues. In TCRdb, the 5' RACE reads were re-called with MiXCR into one record per CDR3 protein. The table lists approximately 490,000 distinct CDR3 sequences, roughly 20% of them singletons, with around 13% in the top ten. Study-level points and caveats: The authors did not confirm SARS-CoV-2 specificity of second-wave clones peaking day 37.

Source material: PBMCs or a T cell subset sorted from them (not recorded which). This chain connects TRBV6-2 or TRBV6-3 to TRBJ2-5; D possibly corresponds to TRBD2 (6 bases). The clonotype comes from an adult woman who had mild COVID-19 (a few samples of this study predate the infection). Cell type and time point are not known. CDR3: CASKYSGETQYF. CDR3 in DNA: TGTGCCAGCAAATATAGCGGCGAGACCCAGTACTTC.